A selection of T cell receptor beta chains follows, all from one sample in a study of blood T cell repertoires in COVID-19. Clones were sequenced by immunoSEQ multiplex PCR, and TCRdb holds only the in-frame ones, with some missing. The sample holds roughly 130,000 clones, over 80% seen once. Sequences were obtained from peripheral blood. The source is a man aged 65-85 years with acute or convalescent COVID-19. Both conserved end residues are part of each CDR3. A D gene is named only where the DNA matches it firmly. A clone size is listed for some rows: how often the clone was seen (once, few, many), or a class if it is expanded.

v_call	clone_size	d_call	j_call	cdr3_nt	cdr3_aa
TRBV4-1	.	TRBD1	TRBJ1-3	TGCGCCAGCAGCCAGGGTGGACAGGGGAGTGGAAACACCATATATTTT	CASSQGGQGSGNTIYF
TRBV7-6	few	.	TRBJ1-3	TGTGCCAGCAGCGTACAGGGAACCAACTCTGGAAACACCATATATTTT	CASSVQGTNSGNTIYF
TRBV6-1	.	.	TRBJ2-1	TGTGCCAGCAGTGAGAGCGGGCTATACAATGAGCAGTTCTTC	CASSESGLYNEQFF
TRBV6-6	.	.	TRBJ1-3	TGTGCCAGCAGTCGGACAGCCTCTGGAAACACCATATATTTT	CASSRTASGNTIYF
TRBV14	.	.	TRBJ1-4	TGTGCCAGCAGCATGGGACCAGGGGTTAATGAAAAACTGTTTTTT	CASSMGPGVNEKLFF
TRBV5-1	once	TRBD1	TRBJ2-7	TGCGCCAGCAGCTGGGGACAGGGTAACTACGAGCAGTACTTC	CASSWGQGNYEQYF
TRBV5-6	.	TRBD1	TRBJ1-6	TGTGCCAGCAGCTTGGGTTCAGGGGGTTATAATTCACCCCTCCACTTT	CASSLGSGGYNSPLHF
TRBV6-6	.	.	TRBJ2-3	TGTGCCAGCAGTGCCCGGGACACCAGCACAGATACGCAGTATTTT	CASSARDTSTDTQYF
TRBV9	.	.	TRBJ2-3	TGTGCCAGCAGCCTTCGGGGAACAGATACGCAGTATTTT	CASSLRGTDTQYF
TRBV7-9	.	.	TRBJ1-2	TGTGCCAGCAGCTTAAACGGAGTCCAAGTCTACACCTTC	CASSLNGVQVYTF
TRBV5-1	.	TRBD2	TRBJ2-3	TGCGCCAGCAGCTTCGGGCGGGGGGGCCCTGGAGATACGCAGTATTTT	CASSFGRGGPGDTQYF
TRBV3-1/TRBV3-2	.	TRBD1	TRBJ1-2	TGTGCCAGCAGCCAAGATGGCAGGGGGCGTACAGGGACGAGTGGCTACACCTTC	CASSQDGRGRTGTSGYTF
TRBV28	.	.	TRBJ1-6	TGTGCCAGCAGTCCGACAGATTACAATTCACCCCTCCACTTT	CASSPTDYNSPLHF
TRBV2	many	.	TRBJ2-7	TGTGCCAGCAGTGGAGGCGGTCAGCAGTACTTC	CASSGGGQQYF
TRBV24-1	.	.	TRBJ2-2	TGTGCCACCAGTGGGGGGCCCGGGGAGCTGTTTTTT	CATSGGPGELFF
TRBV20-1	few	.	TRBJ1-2	TGCAGTGCTAGTTTCGGTCTTTATGGCTACACCTTC	CSASFGLYGYTF
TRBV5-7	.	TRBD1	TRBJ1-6	TGTGCCAGCAGGCACAGGGGCCCTATTTCACCCCTCCACTTT	CASRHRGPISPLHF
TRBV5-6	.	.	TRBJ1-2	TGTGCCAGCAGCTTGCAAGGGGTCCCTTATGGCTACACCTTC	CASSLQGVPYGYTF
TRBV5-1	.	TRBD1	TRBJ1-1	TGCGCCAGCACCCCGGACAGGGGGATGAACACTGAAGCTTTCTTT	CASTPDRGMNTEAFF
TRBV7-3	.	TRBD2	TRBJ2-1	TGTGCCAGCAGCTTAAGCGGGGGGGCTGGCAATGAGCAGTTCTTC	CASSLSGGAGNEQFF
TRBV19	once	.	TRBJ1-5	TGTGCCAGTAGCCCAGACAAATATCACAGCAATCAGCCCCAGCATTTT	CASSPDKYHSNQPQHF
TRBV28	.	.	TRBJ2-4	TGTGCCAGCAGCTCTGTCCCTGCAGGTACAAACATTCAGTACTTC	CASSSVPAGTNIQYF
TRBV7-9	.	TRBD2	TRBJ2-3	TGTGCCAGCAGCCCAAAAGCGGGGTTGTCAGATACGCAGTATTTT	CASSPKAGLSDTQYF
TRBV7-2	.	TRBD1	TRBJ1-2	TGTGCCAGCAGCCCCCAGGGGGCGGCCCACTATGGCTACACCTTC	CASSPQGAAHYGYTF
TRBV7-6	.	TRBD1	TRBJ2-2	TGTGCCAGCAGCTCCCGGACAGGGGAGGTTACCGGGGAGCTGTTTTTT	CASSSRTGEVTGELFF
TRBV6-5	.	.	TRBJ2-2	TGTGCCACCCTACAAGCGTCCCACACCGGGGAGCTGTTTTTT	CATLQASHTGELFF
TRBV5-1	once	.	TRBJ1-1	TGCGCCAGCAGCTTGGGGGACATATTGATGAACACTGAAGCTTTCTTT	CASSLGDILMNTEAFF
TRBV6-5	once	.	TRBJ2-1	TGTGCCAGCAGGCAGGGGCGAGACTACAATGAGCAGTTCTTC	CASRQGRDYNEQFF
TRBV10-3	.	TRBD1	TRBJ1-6	TGTGCCATCAGTGAGTCGCTAAGGGGGCGAGGTGGTTCACCCCTCCACTTT	CAISESLRGRGGSPLHF
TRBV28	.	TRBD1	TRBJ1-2	TGTGCCAGCGGCTTTGGGACAGCCAGCTTCTATGGCTACACCTTC	CASGFGTASFYGYTF
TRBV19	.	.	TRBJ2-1	TGTGCCAGTAGTATCACCGGGGGACAGAGCAATGAGCAGTTCTTC	CASSITGGQSNEQFF
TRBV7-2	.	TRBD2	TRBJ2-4	TGTGCCAGCAGCTTAGGAGCCGGGACTAGCAACATTCAGTACTTC	CASSLGAGTSNIQYF
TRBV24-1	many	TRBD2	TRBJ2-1	TGTGCCACCAGTGGCGGGGGAAATGAGCAGTTCTTC	CATSGGGNEQFF